The 15 T cell receptor beta chains reported below all come from one sample, sequenced in a study of response to subunit inactivated influenza vaccine. TCRdb redid the calling of the RT-PCR reads with MiXCR, one entry per CDR3 protein. The sample yields about 500,000 distinct CDR3 sequences, 15% to 20% seen once. The starting material was CD4+ T cells sorted from PBMCs, obtained 23 months after vaccination. These receptors came from a man between 50 and 69 years old who received an inactivated influenza vaccine.

CDR3 residues: CASSDSYGTDTQYF. The CDR3 coding sequence is TGTGCCAGCAGTGACTCGTATGGCACAGATACGCAGTATTTT. The chain has TRBV6-4 and TRBJ2-3; unclear D gene. This CDR3 region has 14 residues. V was shortened by 0 bases and J by 1 base, with 5 bases between the two germline ends. Looked up from germline, CDR1 is MRHNA and CDR2 is SNTAGT.

The chain combines TRBV20-1 with TRBJ2-3, with 12 nucleotides matching TRBD2. The germline V gene encodes CDR1 DFQATT and CDR2 SNEGSKA (reference sequence). The CDR3 has 13 residues. Germline trimming cut 6 bases from V and 7 bases from J; bases unmatched to any gene: 5. The CDR3 bases are TGCAGTGCCAAGACTAGCGGGAGACATACGCAGTATTTT. Translating gives CSAKTSGRHTQYF.

This clonotype was seen at least ten times. The CDR3 region has the DNA TGCGCCAGCAGCTTGGGGATCACAGGGGATGCCTACGAGCAGTACTTC. It encodes CASSLGITGDAYEQYF. This chain joins TRBV5-1 and TRBJ2-7; the match to TRBD1 covers 7 bases. The CDR3 loop spans 16 amino acids. Germline lookup yields CDR1 SGHRS and CDR2 YFSETQ. Unmatched junction bases numbered 8, after V lost 0 bases and J lost 2 bases.

This clonotype was found a few times. The V and J genes are TRBV6-2 or TRBV6-3 and TRBJ2-7, with a possible D match to TRBD1 (6 bases). Germline V gene sequence: CDR1 MNHEY, CDR2 SVGEGT. V lost 5 bases and J lost 3, with 17 bases in between. The CDR3 is made up of 15 amino acids. This CDR3 is CASSHRGRGYYEQYF. The CDR3 nucleotides read TGTGCCAGCAGTCACCGGGGCAGGGGATACTACGAGCAGTACTTC.

This clonotype was observed a handful of times. The chain recombines TRBV6-1 with TRBJ1-5; 9 bases map to TRBD1. Germline V gene data show CDR1 as MNHNS and CDR2 as SASEGT. The length of the CDR3 is 14 residues. V was clipped by 3 bases and J by 9 bases; unmatched bases: 6. The CDR3 reads CASSDGTGLRPQHF. The CDR3 DNA is TGTGCCAGCAGTGACGGGACAGGGCTTAGGCCCCAGCATTTT.

This chain connects TRBV3-1 to TRBJ2-1, with D possibly matching TRBD1 (6 bases). Trimming removed 5 bases from V and 0 bases from J, with 11 bases in between. The CDR3 covers 15 residues. Germline V gene lookup returns CDR1 LGHDT and CDR2 YNNKEL (reference sequence). The DNA of the CDR3 is TGTGCCAGCAGCGGGGGCTCCAGCTCCTACAATGAGCAGTTCTTC. It yields the protein CASSGGSSSYNEQFF.

The CDR3 sequence: CASSGTLFGSDTQYF. In DNA form, the CDR3 reads TGTGCCAGCAGTGGAACATTGTTCGGGTCAGATACGCAGTATTTT. The chain is built from TRBV25-1 and TRBJ2-3; no clear D. This CDR3 has 15 amino acids. Trimming pared 4 bases from V and 4 bases from J, leaving 15 bases between. Germline values: CDR1 MGHDK, CDR2 SYGVNS.

The chain has TRBV7-2 and TRBJ2-7; weak D call: TRBD2 (5 bases). The CDR3 totals 17 residues. The V end lost 3 bases, the J end lost 2 bases, and 20 bases lay between the germline ends. Germline V CDR1 and CDR2: SGHTA, FQGNSA. This CDR3 reads CASSFLGSLGLPYEQYF. The DNA of the CDR3 is TGTGCCAGCAGCTTCCTTGGGAGTCTAGGCCTCCCCTACGAGCAGTACTTC.

As for this clonotype: One end of the junction does not line up with germline, which may come from a read error. The J gene is TRBJ2-3, the V gene TRBV7-3; 11 bases line up with TRBD2. The germline V gene has CDR1 SGHTA and CDR2 FQGTGA. The CDR3 has 15 amino acids. The CDR3 DNA reads TGTGCCAGCAGCATAACTAGCGGGAGCGCAGATACGCAGTATTTT. It translates to CASSITSGSADTQYF.

V and J are TRBV27 and TRBJ2-7, with D perhaps TRBD2 (6 bases). The germline V and J ends were trimmed by 2 bases and 2 bases, with 13 bases remaining between them. CDR3 length: 15 residues. The germline V gene has CDR1 MNHEY and CDR2 SMNVEV (reference sequence). The CDR3 is CASSLDGGKTYEQYF. The CDR3 region has the DNA TGTGCCAGCAGTTTAGATGGAGGGAAGACCTACGAGCAGTACTTC.

The V call is TRBV4-3, the J call TRBJ2-3; 9 bases line up with TRBD1. The germline V gene has CDR1 LGHNA and CDR2 YSLEER. V trimming: 2 bases; J trimming: 4 bases; junction bases outside the gene matches: 13. The CDR3 consists of 18 residues. The chain's CDR3 is CASSQSEQGAKGADTQYF. CDR3 in DNA: TGCGCCAGCAGCCAATCAGAACAGGGGGCAAAGGGGGCAGATACGCAGTATTTT.

A single count supports this clonotype. One end of the junction varies from germline; a read error may be responsible. The chain carries TRBV6-2 or TRBV6-3 and TRBJ2-1; 8 bases are shared with TRBD2. The CDR3 has 8 amino acids. CDR1 is MNHEY and CDR2 is SVGEGT in the germline V gene. The CDR3 is CAGGTSVF. The CDR3 DNA sequence: TGTGCCGGCGGGACTAGTGTCTTC.

The rearrangement uses TRBV11-1 and TRBJ2-6, with TRBD1 matching 11 bases. The length of the CDR3 is 20 residues. Germline loops: CDR1 SGHAT, CDR2 FQDESV (reference sequence). With V trimmed by 4 bases and J by 3 bases, 14 bases remained unmatched. CDR3 sequence (DNA): TGTGCCAGCAGCTCCACCTGGGACAGGGGGATCCTGGTTGGGGCCAACGTCCTGACTTTC. Amino acids: CASSSTWDRGILVGANVLTF.

This clonotype has more than one count but fewer than ten. The CDR3 region has the DNA TGTGCCAGCAGCGTAGGAACAGCTGTTCGCACCGGGGAGCTGTTTTTT. Translated, it gives CASSVGTAVRTGELFF. V and J are TRBV9 and TRBJ2-2; D is ambiguous. The germline CDR1 and CDR2 sequences are SGDLS and YYNGEE. The CDR3 spans 16 residues. Trimming left V 0 bases short and J 4 bases short, with 13 bases between.

This clonotype was counted only a few times. J is TRBJ1-5 and V is TRBV6-5; D not resolved. Per germline, CDR1 MNHEY and CDR2 SVGAGI. The CDR3 loop spans 18 amino acids. With 0 bases removed from V and 0 bases from J, the gap between germline ends came to 15 bases. The CDR3 spells CASSYSSRAEYSNQPQHF. The CDR3 DNA follows: TGTGCCAGCAGTTACTCGAGTCGCGCAGAGTATAGCAATCAGCCCCAGCATTTT.